This T cell receptor beta chain was sequenced for a study of cytomegalovirus exposure and HLA in healthy donors (dated by TCRdb to 2015 to 2018). For the study in its entirety: The 666 repertoires of the first cohort and the 95 to 150 validation repertoires were produced on the same platform, according to a later analysis. The aim of the study was to test whether cataloging public T cell receptors could identify signatures of past pathogen exposure. Along with the 666-subject first cohort, a separate validation cohort of 120 different subjects was used. High-throughput TCR immunosequencing, statistical association of individual TCRs with disease status, and machine learning were combined to predict cytomegalovirus infection status.

Separate from the roughly 660-subject first cohort, the validation cohort of roughly 120 subjects was the group to which the donors belonged. Broad study findings and their caveats: The classifier was reported to diagnose cytomegalovirus status with high specificity and sensitivity in both the original and validation cohorts. Subsequent analysis determined that TCRs grouped into clusters in the first cohort also showed a tendency toward co-occurrence across the 90 to 150 validation repertoires, and roughly 95% of cluster scores exceeded 0. In vitro tests confirmed that a few of the cytomegalovirus-associated TCR beta chains recognize cytomegalovirus antigens. The study listed 164 TCR beta chains as associated with cytomegalovirus. A later analysis lacked HLA typing for the validation cohort, so it scored co-occurrence in that cohort across all 130 or so repertoires. The authors suggested that the approach could potentially be extended to other disease states and immunological phenotypes. Most TCR sequences were seen in very few donors, while some public TCRs were found in many individuals.

Sequences MDHEN (CDR1) and SYDVKM (CDR2) are obtained from the germline V gene. The CDR3, from cysteine to phenylalanine, totals 16 residues. Only the CDR3 part of the read is kept: 48 bases, read in frame from the first base. Between the V and J ends, shortened by 1 base and 0 bases respectively, the junction contains 12 bases. Libraries were made using the immunoSEQ multiplex PCR assay. In the source study's methods: To diagnose cytomegalovirus status from the catalog of TCR beta chain sequences, a statistical classification framework was built. Entries here come from immuneACCESS through TCRdb and include only in-frame sequences with V and J called. Some clones fail to appear in such tables; in the studies checked, an unresolved V gene covers under half of the shortfall, and the cause of the remainder is unknown. The DNA gave D and trimming, while V, J and clone size come from that table. The sample includes approximately 120,000 clones, with 95% to 96% observed a single time. Approximately 1.5% of the sample is in the top ten clones.

With respect to this clone: Its antigen specificity is not known. One base away there is no much larger clone; base qualities are not given.

The TCR originated in a man between 18 and 29 years old in good health and CMV-seronegative. Recombination linked TRBV28 to TRBJ1-1; the best D guess is TRBD1, with 6 bases matching. Source material: PBMCs. CDR3 reads: CASSLSGQNMNTEAFF. In nucleotide form, the sequence is TGTGCCAGCAGTTTATCCGGACAGAACATGAACACTGAAGCTTTCTTT.